The 25 T cell receptor beta chains below all came from one sample that was sequenced in a study of blood T cell repertoires in COVID-19 (dated by TCRdb to 2018 to 2021). Receptors were amplified or captured by the immunoSEQ multiplex PCR assay. The table comes from immuneACCESS by way of TCRdb, which keeps in-frame sequences with V and J called. Part of the clones is missing from these tables; in studies checked, under half for an unresolved V gene and the rest for unknown reasons. This sample gives hundreds of thousands of clones in total; 65% to 90% of them show up just once. Roughly 13% of the sample comes from the top ten. Sequencing input: peripheral blood. All receptors come from a human donor in a cohort sampled during active COVID-19.

V and J are TRBV3-1 (or the pseudogene TRBV3-2) and TRBJ2-3, with TRBD2 as a possible D gene (5 bases). The CDR3 extends over 16 amino acids. The V gene's germline CDR1 is LGHDT and CDR2 YNNKEL (reference sequence). Deletions cut 4 bases from V and 7 bases from J, with 21 bases between. The CDR3 loop is CASSPRPGLYRNTQYF. CDR3 DNA: TGTGCCAGCAGCCCCCGACCTGGACTGTACCGGAATACGCAGTATTTT.

V and J are TRBV5-8 and TRBJ2-1; 8 bases agree with TRBD1. V was clipped by 1 base and J by 4 bases; unmatched bases: 4. Germline lookup yields CDR1 SGHTS and CDR2 YDEGEE. The CDR3 runs 15 residues. Here the CDR3 reads CASSLLQGDYNEQFF. CDR3 DNA sequence: TGTGCCAGCAGCTTGTTACAGGGGGATTACAATGAGCAGTTCTTC.

The chain has TRBV18 and TRBJ1-1; 9 bases align to TRBD1. Germline V gives CDR1 KGHSH, CDR2 LQKENI. Trimming at V came to 6 bases and at J to 0 bases, leaving 5 bases not matched to a gene. This CDR3 has 15 residues. This CDR3 is CASSTGTGLNTEAFF. The CDR3 nucleotides are TGTGCCAGCTCCACCGGGACAGGGCTGAACACTGAAGCTTTCTTT. Full variable domain (missing parts from reference TRBV18 and TRBJ1-1): NAGVMQNPRHLVRRRGQEARLRCSPMKGHSHVYWYRQLPEEGLKFMVYLQKENIIDESGMPKERFSAEFPKEGPSILRIQQVVRGDSAAYFCASSTGTGLNTEAFFGQGTRLTVV.

This chain uses TRBV5-1 with TRBJ2-3; 11 bases are a match to TRBD2. V dropped 2 bases and J dropped 5; count of bases not matched to a gene: 7. Germline V gives CDR1 SGHRS, CDR2 YFSETQ. The CDR3 extends over 16 amino acids. The CDR3 reads CASSFQLAGAQDTQYF. The CDR3, as DNA: TGCGCCAGCAGCTTCCAACTAGCGGGAGCCCAAGATACGCAGTATTTT.

The sample holds one count of this clone. J is TRBJ2-7 and V is TRBV19, with TRBD2 as a possible D gene (7 bases). This CDR3 region has 17 residues. The germline V and J ends were trimmed by 6 bases and 2 bases, with 23 bases remaining between them. CDR1 is LNHDA, CDR2 SQIVND, per germline (reference sequence). CDR3 loop: CASSTLRGASGTYEQYF. CDR3 nucleotide sequence: TGTGCCAGTAGCACCCTACGGGGGGCTAGCGGTACCTACGAGCAGTACTTC.

The V call is TRBV28, the J call TRBJ1-5; a weak D match, TRBD1 (6 bases). Trimming left V 8 bases short and J 3 bases short, with 14 bases between. The CDR3 is 14 residues long. Per germline, CDR1 MDHEN and CDR2 SYDVKM. CDR3 nucleotides: TGTGCCAGCTGTCTGGGACACGACAATCAGCCCCAGCATTTT. It specifies CASCLGHDNQPQHF.

The CDR3 spells CASSHPAGGPNTGELFF. CDR3 sequence (DNA): TGTGCCAGCAGCCACCCAGCGGGAGGTCCGAACACCGGGGAGCTGTTTTTT. This chain joins TRBV3-1 (or the pseudogene TRBV3-2) and TRBJ2-2; 9 bases line up with TRBD2. V lost 3 bases, J lost 0 bases, and 5 bases stayed unmatched. There are 17 residues in the CDR3. Germline V gene sequence: CDR1 LGHDT, CDR2 YNNKEL (reference sequence).

This chain links TRBV19 with TRBJ2-7; 9 bases agree with TRBD1. V lost 1 base to trimming and J lost 1 base; unmatched junction nucleotides: 2. CDR3 length equals 15 residues. Looked up from germline, CDR1 is LNHDA and CDR2 is SQIVND (reference sequence). The CDR3 loop reads CASSIVTGGSYEQYF. As DNA, the CDR3 is TGTGCCAGTAGTATAGTGACAGGGGGTTCCTACGAGCAGTACTTC.

This chain connects TRBV5-6 to TRBJ2-3; D is uncertain. Germline V gives CDR1 SGHDT, CDR2 YYEEEE. This CDR3 contains 15 residues. V shed 1 base and J shed 0 bases, with 9 bases lying between them. CDR3 nucleotides: TGTGCCAGCAGCTTGCTACAGCCTAGCACAGATACGCAGTATTTT. Translated: CASSLLQPSTDTQYF. Looking up the rest from reference TRBV5-6 and TRBJ2-3 gives the full variable domain: DAGVTQSPTHLIKTRGQQVTLRCSPKSGHDTVSWYQQALGQGPQFIFQYYEEEERQRGNFPDRFSGHQFPNYSSELNVNALLLGDSALYLCASSLLQPSTDTQYFGPGTRLTVL.

This clone was observed a single time. J is TRBJ2-2 and V is TRBV19; TRBD1 aligns across 8 bases. V shed 5 bases and J 2 bases; nucleotides not matched to a gene: 7. This CDR3 spans 16 amino acids. Germline V gene data show CDR1 as LNHDA and CDR2 as SQIVND (reference sequence). CDR3 region: CASSPPTGVNTGELFF. CDR3 nucleotide sequence: TGTGCCAGTAGTCCTCCGACAGGGGTAAACACCGGGGAGCTGTTTTTT.

V gene TRBV6-1 combines with J gene TRBJ2-1; possible D gene TRBD1, 5 bases. The CDR3 extends over 13 amino acids. Between the trimmed V and J ends, which lost 2 bases and 10 bases, there was a span of 12 bases. CDR1 and CDR2 (germline): MNHNS, SASEGT. CDR3 residues: CASSERQGIEQFF. In DNA form, the CDR3 reads TGTGCCAGCAGTGAAAGGCAGGGAATCGAGCAGTTCTTC.

The chain has TRBV4-2 and TRBJ1-1; D gene unclear. V was cut by 0 bases and J by 4 bases, with 15 bases left in between. The germline V gene has CDR1 LGHNA and CDR2 YNFKEQ. The CDR3 loop spans 16 amino acids. The CDR3, as DNA: TGTGCCAGCAGCCAAGAAGAAACCCGGGTGGGCACTGAAGCTTTCTTT. It encodes CASSQEETRVGTEAFF.

In its sample, this clone was seen once. This chain uses TRBV29-1 with TRBJ2-2; no clear D. CDR1 is SQVTM, CDR2 ANQGSEA, per germline. This CDR3 region has 13 residues. The V end was cut by 3 bases, the J end by 2 bases, with 7 bases between. The CDR3 DNA reads TGCAGCGTTGATAATGTTAACACCGGGGAGCTGTTTTTT. Its protein product is CSVDNVNTGELFF.

This rearrangement joins TRBV27 to TRBJ2-7; no clear D gene. Germline lookup yields CDR1 MNHEY and CDR2 SMNVEV (reference sequence). Trimming removed 11 bases from V and 0 bases from J, with 8 bases in between. CDR3 length: 11 amino acids. The DNA of the CDR3 is TGTGCCCCCAGTCACTCCTACGAGCAGTACTTC. Its protein product is CAPSHSYEQYF.

Note on this clone: Its ends do not fully match the called genes, so a read error is possible. The CDR3 DNA is TGTGCCAGCAGCCCGTTACTAGCGGGGCCAATCTTC. It translates to CASSPLLAGPIF. The chain combines TRBV14 with TRBJ2-7; the match to TRBD2 covers 10 bases. The germline CDR1 and CDR2 sequences are SGHDN and FVKESK. The CDR3 runs to 12 residues.

The CDR3 DNA is TGCGCCAGCAGCCAATCCAGAGGGGGAGAGACCCAGTACTTC. Protein product: CASSQSRGGETQYF. The chain carries TRBV4-1 and TRBJ2-5, with D perhaps matching TRBD1 (6 bases). Germline V lookup: CDR1 MGHRA, CDR2 YSYEKL. V dropped 2 bases and J dropped 4 bases, with 11 bases sitting between them. The CDR3 totals 14 residues.

The chain combines TRBV2 with TRBJ2-5, with D uncertain. Trimming left V 3 bases short and J 6 bases short, with 5 bases between. CDR3 size: 11 residues. Germline-derived CDR1 and CDR2 are SNHLY and FYNNEI. CDR3 DNA sequence: TGTGCCAGCAGTGATTGGCAGACCCAGTACTTC. It translates to CASSDWQTQYF.

The J gene is TRBJ1-1, the V gene TRBV3-1 (or the pseudogene TRBV3-2), with TRBD1 matching 8 bases. Germline V gene lookup returns CDR1 LGHDT and CDR2 YNNKEL (reference sequence). The J segment lost 4 bases and the V segment lost 6 bases, leaving 7 bases of the junction unmatched. The CDR3 consists of 14 residues. The CDR3 loop is CASSTGQGGTEAFF. The CDR3 coding sequence is TGTGCCAGCAGTACCGGACAGGGTGGCACTGAAGCTTTCTTT.

Written as DNA, the CDR3 is TGTGCCAGCATAGGTGGGACAGGGCGGGACTGGGACTACACCTTC. Protein: CASIGGTGRDWDYTF. The rearrangement uses TRBV28 and TRBJ1-2; TRBD1 aligns across 9 bases. CDR3 length: 15 amino acids. In germline, CDR1 is MDHEN, CDR2 SYDVKM. V shed 7 bases, J shed 10 bases, and the junction held 16 bases outside the gene matches.

The chain joins TRBV30 to TRBJ1-3; no reliable D call. The CDR3 has 16 amino acids. The V and J ends lost 3 bases and 4 bases respectively, with 19 bases between them. Germline CDR1 GTSNPN, CDR2 SVGIG (reference sequence). The CDR3 DNA sequence: TGTGCCTGGAGCCCCGAGGGCTTACAATACGGAAACACCATATATTTT. Protein: CAWSPEGLQYGNTIYF.

This chain connects TRBV18 to TRBJ1-2; D is perhaps TRBD1 (6 bases). Germline V lookup: CDR1 KGHSH, CDR2 LQKENI. The ends were cut back, 4 bases at V and 4 bases at J, with 10 bases in the middle. The CDR3 runs 13 residues. CDR3 nucleotides: TGTGCCAGCTCACAACAGGGAACCTATGGCTACACCTTC. It yields the protein CASSQQGTYGYTF.

The chain combines TRBV3-1 (or the pseudogene TRBV3-2) with TRBJ1-4; TRBD1 matches 10 bases. CDR3 length: 16 residues. Germline V gene data show CDR1 as LGHDT and CDR2 as YNNKEL (reference sequence). Trimming cost V 4 bases and J 15 bases; bases outside gene matches: 17. CDR3: CASSPKPGQGPQGVFF. The CDR3 nucleotides are TGTGCCAGCAGCCCCAAACCGGGACAGGGGCCACAGGGGGTGTTTTTT.

The rearrangement uses TRBV4-3 and TRBJ2-1; 8 bases match TRBD2. The CDR3 consists of 17 residues. CDR1 is LGHNA, CDR2 YSLEER, per germline. The V segment lost 4 bases and the J segment 9 bases; nucleotides outside the gene matches: 17. The CDR3 coding sequence is TGCGCCAGCAGCCGAAATTCGGCGGGAGGTGTGGGTGCTGAGCAGTTCTTC. Protein: CASSRNSAGGVGAEQFF.

This clone was counted a single time. The chain recombines TRBV28 with TRBJ1-1; 7 bases match TRBD1. V was pared by 3 bases and J by 0 bases, with 4 bases of the junction left unmatched. Germline CDR1 MDHEN, CDR2 SYDVKM. This CDR3 comprises 15 residues. As DNA, the CDR3 is TGTGCCAGCAGTTTCAGAGGACAGGTGAACACTGAAGCTTTCTTT. Translated, it gives CASSFRGQVNTEAFF.

The chain employs TRBV29-1 and TRBJ2-7; 13 bases fit TRBD2. Germline CDR1 and CDR2: SQVTM and ANQGSEA. V dropped 6 bases and J dropped 3; count of bases not matched to a gene: 11. The CDR3 loop spans 16 amino acids. CDR3 in DNA: TGCAGCGTCATTTCGGGACTAGCGGGACTCAGCTACGAGCAGTACTTC. Translation: CSVISGLAGLSYEQYF.